This TCR beta chain was captured in a study of T cell responses to AZD1222 COVID-19 vaccine. TCRdb keeps only in-frame clones here, not all; method: immunoSEQ multiplex PCR. The sample lists fewer than 150,000 clones, roughly nine tenths seen once, with about 9.9% in the top ten. The V end was cut by 7 bases, the J end by 8 bases, with 18 bases between. CDR3 length equals 13 residues. The germline gives CDR1 SGHRS, CDR2 YFSETQ. The study's findings and limits: Spike-specific TCR breadth rose after two AZD1222 doses, and depth rose as well.

Note on this clone: Its antigen is not identified.

The sequencing used peripheral blood, collected 28 days after the second AZD1222 dose. This clonotype was sampled from an adult who received the AZD1222 COVID-19 vaccine. This chain joins TRBV5-1 and TRBJ1-2; no clear D. The CDR3 reads CASRLNILEGYTF. The CDR3 bases are TGCGCCAGCCGACTAAATATCTTGGAGGGCTACACCTTC.